Listed here are 21 T cell receptor beta chains from one sample, sequenced in a study of T cell changes during pregnancy in multiple sclerosis. Profiled with immunoSEQ multiplex PCR; TCRdb holds only in-frame clones, not every one. The repertoire holds about 65,000 clones, with roughly 92% as singletons. The source was CD8+ T cells from peripheral blood mononuclear cells, collected in the third trimester of pregnancy. These receptors were collected from a female donor in good health, enrolled as a control in a pregnancy study.

The rearrangement uses TRBV4-3 and TRBJ2-7, with D perhaps matching TRBD2 (5 bases). Trimming removed 6 bases at V and 2 bases at J, with 17 bases between. Germline values: CDR1 LGHNA, CDR2 YSLEER. The CDR3 has 15 residues. The CDR3 DNA reads as TGCGCCAGCAGACTAGACCGGAACGGACCCTACGAGCAGTACTTC. This encodes CASRLDRNGPYEQYF.

Only one count was recorded for this clone. The gene calls are TRBV28 and TRBJ1-4, with no clear D. The CDR3 runs to 15 residues. Per the germline V gene, CDR1 is MDHEN and CDR2 is SYDVKM. The V end was cut by 3 bases, the J end by 0 bases, with 8 bases between. CDR3 coding DNA: TGTGCCAGCAGTTTCTTAATTGCAACTAATGAAAAACTGTTTTTT. Translating gives CASSFLIATNEKLFF.

This chain links TRBV9 with TRBJ2-3, with 14 positions matching TRBD2. The junction had 18 bases not matched to a gene; V was cut back by 4 bases and J by 2 bases. From germline, CDR1 is SGDLS and CDR2 YYNGEE. The CDR3 has 21 residues. The CDR3 DNA is TGTGCCAGCAGCCCAAATCCGGGACTAGCGGGGGAGGGGCCCCACACAGATACGCAGTATTTT. Translation: CASSPNPGLAGEGPHTDTQYF.

The genes are TRBV7-6 and TRBJ1-2, with 7 bases matching TRBD1. Per germline, CDR1 SGHVS and CDR2 FNYEAQ. The CDR3 extends over 15 amino acids. With V trimmed by 1 base and J by 5 bases, 7 bases remained unmatched. CDR3 in amino acids: CASSLGAGGLYGYTF. CDR3 bases: TGTGCCAGCAGCTTAGGAGCAGGGGGTCTTTATGGCTACACCTTC.

Only a few counts were recorded for this clone. The chain has TRBV19 and TRBJ2-2; D possibly corresponds to TRBD1 (6 bases). The CDR3 consists of 19 residues. Trimming took 6 bases from V and 0 from J, leaving 23 bases between them. Per germline, CDR1 LNHDA and CDR2 SQIVND (reference sequence). The CDR3: CASRPNAGRGHANTGELFF. In nucleotides, the CDR3 is TGTGCCAGTAGACCAAATGCTGGCCGGGGACACGCGAACACCGGGGAGCTGTTTTTT.

In this sample, this clone turned up many times. This chain links TRBV30 with TRBJ2-2, with D possibly being TRBD2 (6 bases). Germline lookup yields CDR1 GTSNPN and CDR2 SVGIG (reference sequence). The CDR3 is made up of 15 amino acids. V lost 0 bases and J lost 3, with 11 bases in between. CDR3 bases: TGTGCCTGGAGTGTACCCGGGGGACACACCGGGGAGCTGTTTTTT. The encoded protein is CAWSVPGGHTGELFF. Combining the CDR3 with reference TRBV30 and TRBJ2-2 gives the whole variable domain SQTIHQWPATLVQPVGSPLSLECTVEGTSNPNLYWYRQAAGRGLQLLFYSVGIGQISSEVPQNLSASRPQDRQFILSSKKLLLSDSGFYLCAWSVPGGHTGELFFGEGSRLTVL.

The V call is TRBV4-3, the J call TRBJ2-1, with D tentatively TRBD1 (6 bases). This CDR3 comprises 14 residues. The V end lost 3 bases, the J end lost 8 bases, and 14 bases lay between the germline ends. From germline, CDR1 is LGHNA and CDR2 YSLEER. The CDR3 DNA reads as TGCGCCAGCAGCCAGGGGGCAACAGAAGATGAGCAGTTCTTC. It specifies CASSQGATEDEQFF.

This rearrangement joins TRBV27 to TRBJ1-1; maybe TRBD1 (6 bases). In germline, CDR1 is MNHEY, CDR2 SMNVEV (reference sequence). The length of the CDR3 is 13 residues. Trimming left V 5 bases short and J 4 bases short, with 11 bases between. CDR3 sequence: CASSTGKSTEAFF. DNA of the CDR3: TGTGCCAGCAGTACAGGGAAAAGCACTGAAGCTTTCTTT.

The genes are TRBV19 and TRBJ2-1; TRBD1 matches 9 bases. The germline gives CDR1 LNHDA, CDR2 SQIVND (reference sequence). This CDR3 comprises 16 residues. With 7 bases clipped from V and 7 bases from J, the junction kept 14 bases outside the gene matches. The DNA of the CDR3 is TGTGCCAGTACCCTTGCGAGTGGACAGGGGAGAAATGAGCAGTTCTTC. This translates into CASTLASGQGRNEQFF.

The chain uses TRBV5-1 and TRBJ2-3; D unresolved. CDR3 length: 14 amino acids. Germline CDR1 and CDR2: SGHRS and YFSETQ. V was shortened by 0 bases and J by 0 bases, with 5 bases between the two germline ends. Here the CDR3 reads CASSLAQSTDTQYF. The CDR3 region has the DNA TGCGCCAGCAGCTTGGCCCAGAGCACAGATACGCAGTATTTT.

This chain connects TRBV30 to TRBJ2-7, with 11 bases matching TRBD1. Germline loops: CDR1 GTSNPN, CDR2 SVGIG (reference sequence). The CDR3 contains 14 residues. V was clipped by 3 bases and J by 3 bases; unmatched bases: 4. The CDR3 region is CAWSPGTGGYEQYF. CDR3 DNA sequence: TGTGCCTGGAGCCCCGGGACAGGGGGCTACGAGCAGTACTTC. The full variable domain, in which reference TRBV30 and TRBJ2-7 provide the parts outside the CDR3, is SQTIHQWPATLVQPVGSPLSLECTVEGTSNPNLYWYRQAAGRGLQLLFYSVGIGQISSEVPQNLSASRPQDRQFILSSKKLLLSDSGFYLCAWSPGTGGYEQYFGPGTRLTVT.

The chain links TRBV9 to TRBJ1-3; possibly TRBD1 for D (5 bases). The germline V gene has CDR1 SGDLS and CDR2 YYNGEE. This CDR3 region has 15 residues. The V end was cut by 3 bases, the J end by 0 bases, with 10 bases between. The CDR3 DNA sequence: TGTGCCAGCAGCGCCCCAGGGCCCTCTGGAAACACCATATATTTT. Protein product: CASSAPGPSGNTIYF.

The V and J genes are TRBV14 and TRBJ1-1; D uncertain. The ends were cut back, 7 bases at V and 0 bases at J, with 15 bases in the middle. The CDR3 extends over 15 amino acids. Germline V lookup: CDR1 SGHDN, CDR2 FVKESK. The CDR3 sequence: CASTPRRTMNTEAFF. The CDR3 DNA reads TGTGCCAGCACACCCCGCAGGACTATGAACACTGAAGCTTTCTTT. Based on the CDR3 plus reference TRBV14 and TRBJ1-1, the full variable domain is EAGVTQFPSHSVIEKGQTVTLRCDPISGHDNLYWYRRVMGKEIKFLLHFVKESKQDESGMPNNRFLAERTGGTYSTLKVQPAELEDSGVYFCASTPRRTMNTEAFFGQGTRLTVV.

The chain carries TRBV13 and TRBJ2-1; 10 bases map to TRBD1. Germline V lookup: CDR1 PRHDT, CDR2 FYEKMQ (reference sequence). J gave up 0 bases and V 7 bases, and 6 bases lay outside the gene matches. The CDR3 runs to 16 residues. This CDR3 reads CASKGTGVASYNEQFF. The CDR3 nucleotides are TGTGCCAGCAAGGGGACAGGGGTTGCCTCCTACAATGAGCAGTTCTTC.

This clone showed up just once. The J gene is TRBJ2-7, the V gene TRBV19; 7 bases match TRBD1. V lost 3 bases to trimming and J lost 7 bases; unmatched junction nucleotides: 6. This CDR3 is built from 13 residues. Germline lookup yields CDR1 LNHDA and CDR2 SQIVND (reference sequence). CDR3 residues: CASSMRDSWEQYF. CDR3 bases: TGTGCCAGTAGTATGAGGGACAGCTGGGAGCAGTACTTC.

The count of this clone is one. The rearrangement uses TRBV7-9 and TRBJ2-5; 9 bases match TRBD1. This CDR3 spans 16 amino acids. V shed 6 bases, J shed 1 base, and the junction held 9 bases outside the gene matches. From germline, CDR1 is SEHNR and CDR2 FQNEAQ (reference sequence). The CDR3 spells CASRLVGQGTQETQYF. CDR3 coding DNA: TGTGCCAGCAGATTGGTAGGACAGGGGACCCAAGAGACCCAGTACTTC.

This chain links TRBV27 with TRBJ1-2, with D possibly matching TRBD1 (5 bases). The CDR3 has 12 amino acids. Looked up from germline, CDR1 is MNHEY and CDR2 is SMNVEV (reference sequence). V dropped 2 bases and J dropped 10 bases, with 11 bases sitting between them. The CDR3 DNA sequence: TGTGCCAGCAGTTTAGGGGGGTCAGACTACACCTTC. Protein sequence: CASSLGGSDYTF.

The genes are TRBV25-1 and TRBJ1-1, with D possibly being TRBD1 (6 bases). V shed 5 bases and J shed 9 bases, with 10 bases lying between them. CDR1 and CDR2 from the germline V gene are MGHDK and SYGVNS. This CDR3 has 11 residues. Written as DNA, the CDR3 is TGTGCCAGCAGTCAGCAGGGGAAAGCTTTCTTT. Protein: CASSQQGKAFF.

The chain links TRBV4-1 to TRBJ2-5; a weak D match, TRBD2 (5 bases). The CDR3 contains 15 residues. Germline values: CDR1 MGHRA, CDR2 YSYEKL. V gave up 1 base and J gave up 4 bases, with 13 bases separating them. CDR3 sequence reads: CASSQGVGLAETQYF. CDR3 nucleotide sequence: TGCGCCAGCAGCCAAGGTGTAGGACTGGCAGAGACCCAGTACTTC.

The rearrangement links TRBV11-3 to TRBJ2-2; TRBD2 matches at 8 bases. The CDR3 runs 17 residues. The germline V gene encodes CDR1 SGHNT and CDR2 YENEEA. Unmatched junction bases numbered 12, after V lost 3 bases and J lost 6 bases. The DNA of the CDR3 is TGTGCCAGCAGCTTCCCCTTCGGGCGGGGGGAAGCCGGGGAGCTGTTTTTT. Translated, it gives CASSFPFGRGEAGELFF.

This clone was picked up a small number of times. The chain combines TRBV15 with TRBJ1-4, with D uncertain. V lost 4 bases to trimming and J lost 0 bases, with 12 bases between them. Germline values: CDR1 LNHNV, CDR2 YYDKDF (reference sequence). CDR3 length: 16 residues. The CDR3 spells CATSISRASTNEKLFF. In DNA, the CDR3 is TGTGCCACCAGCATTTCGCGCGCTTCAACTAATGAAAAACTGTTTTTT.